One and the same sample provided the 29 T cell receptor beta chains below, sequenced in a study of technical replicates of blood from several donors. TCRdb keeps only in-frame clones here, not all; method: immunoSEQ multiplex PCR. The data show 50,000 to 65,000 clones, more than 85% seen once. Specimen: PBMCs. Receptors were obtained from a human donor in good health. Some clones in this sample may be carry-over from other donors' samples.

The V and J genes are TRBV6-6 and TRBJ2-7; TRBD1 aligns across 8 bases. The CDR3 totals 14 residues. Germline V CDR1 and CDR2: MNHNY, SVGAGI (reference sequence). The J segment lost 1 base and the V segment lost 5 bases, leaving 4 bases of the junction unmatched. CDR3 residues: CASSGQGISYEQYF. The CDR3 region has the DNA TGTGCCAGCAGTGGACAGGGTATATCCTACGAGCAGTACTTC.

V and J are TRBV4-1 and TRBJ2-3; D not certain. CDR1 is MGHRA, CDR2 YSYEKL, per germline. The CDR3 length is 17 residues. Trimming stripped 0 bases from V and 4 bases from J, with 17 bases between. In nucleotides, the CDR3 is TGCGCCAGCAGCCAAGAAGGTCCTAGAGGATCCGCAGATACGCAGTATTTT. This gives the protein CASSQEGPRGSADTQYF.

V is TRBV11-2 and J is TRBJ2-7, with 7 nucleotides matching TRBD2. Germline CDR1 and CDR2: SGHAT and FQNNGV. J gave up 6 bases and V 6 bases, and 14 bases lay outside the gene matches. The CDR3 consists of 15 residues. The DNA of the CDR3 is TGTGCCAGCAGGCCGCCCGGGAGGAGGTCCATCGAGCAGTACTTC. Translation: CASRPPGRRSIEQYF.

J is TRBJ2-2 and V is TRBV7-2; 9 positions agree with TRBD2. The CDR3 has 16 amino acids. CDR1 is SGHTA and CDR2 is FQGNSA in the germline V gene. V trimming: 5 bases; J trimming: 11 bases; junction bases outside the gene matches: 15. This CDR3 reads CASSQTRWASGKELFF. CDR3 in DNA: TGTGCCAGCAGCCAAACGAGGTGGGCTAGCGGGAAAGAGCTGTTTTTT.

This chain links TRBV5-1 with TRBJ2-5; TRBD1 aligns across 9 bases. Germline lookup yields CDR1 SGHRS and CDR2 YFSETQ. V shed 0 bases, J shed 4 bases, and the junction held 1 base outside the gene matches. This CDR3 region has 14 residues. The CDR3 loop reads CASSLGTGVETQYF. DNA for the CDR3: TGCGCCAGCAGCTTGGGGACAGGGGTAGAGACCCAGTACTTC.

This chain uses TRBV5-8 with TRBJ2-1; 12 bases map to TRBD1. Unmatched junction bases numbered 3, after V lost 3 bases and J lost 8 bases. The CDR3 consists of 14 residues. Germline V gives CDR1 SGHTS, CDR2 YDEGEE. The chain's CDR3 is CASSSGQGAHEQFF. CDR3 bases: TGTGCCAGCAGCTCGGGACAGGGGGCCCATGAGCAGTTCTTC.

The chain joins TRBV5-5 to TRBJ1-6, with unresolved D. V was shortened by 0 bases and J by 15 bases, with 16 bases between the two germline ends. Germline loops: CDR1 SGHKS, CDR2 YYEKEE (reference sequence). This CDR3 comprises 14 residues. DNA for the CDR3: TGTGCCAGCAGCTTGGAAAGGACGACTACCCTCCTCCACTTT. Its protein is CASSLERTTTLLHF.

The chain joins TRBV5-4 to TRBJ2-7, with D tentatively TRBD2 (5 bases). In germline, CDR1 is SGHNT, CDR2 YYREEE (reference sequence). Trimming removed 1 base from V and 5 bases from J, with 10 bases in between. This CDR3 is built from 13 residues. The CDR3 DNA reads as TGTGCCAGCAGCTTGTCGGTTAGCGACGAGCAGTACTTC. Protein: CASSLSVSDEQYF.

CDR3 coding DNA: TGCGCCAGCAGCTTGGCCTCCAATCAGCCCCAGCATTTT. It encodes CASSLASNQPQHF. The chain uses TRBV5-1 and TRBJ1-5; no clear D. Looked up from germline, CDR1 is SGHRS and CDR2 is YFSETQ. The ends were cut back, 0 bases at V and 3 bases at J, with 4 bases in the middle. The CDR3 has 13 residues.

V usage is TRBV11-1 and J usage is TRBJ2-3; 9 bases are a match to TRBD1. The V and J ends lost 5 bases and 7 bases, in that order; junction bases with no gene match: 19. This CDR3 has 18 amino acids. The V gene's germline CDR1 is SGHAT and CDR2 FQDESV (reference sequence). CDR3 loop: CASSRGTGLGLGANTQYF. CDR3 in DNA: TGTGCCAGCAGCCGTGGGACAGGGTTGGGTCTTGGAGCAAATACGCAGTATTTT.

The chain couples TRBV29-1 to TRBJ2-1; 9 bases align to TRBD2. In germline, CDR1 is SQVTM, CDR2 ANQGSEA. V gave up 4 bases and J gave up 0 bases; unmatched junction bases: 4. This CDR3 has 15 amino acids. The CDR3 sequence is CSVASGISSYNEQFF. CDR3 DNA: TGCAGCGTTGCTAGCGGGATTAGCTCCTACAATGAGCAGTTCTTC.

This chain connects TRBV7-6 to TRBJ2-2, with D tentatively TRBD1 (7 bases). V gave up 5 bases and J gave up 7 bases, with 17 bases separating them. Germline V gives CDR1 SGHVS, CDR2 FNYEAQ. The CDR3 sequence is 15 residues long. CDR3 amino acids: CASSPGSGGRGELFF. The CDR3 DNA is TGTGCCAGCAGCCCGGGGTCAGGGGGGCGCGGGGAGCTGTTTTTT.

V usage is TRBV9 and J usage is TRBJ1-1; 8 bases line up with TRBD1. Germline values: CDR1 SGDLS, CDR2 YYNGEE. The CDR3 is 13 residues long. J gave up 5 bases and V 2 bases, and 2 bases lay outside the gene matches. The CDR3 DNA sequence: TGTGCCAGCAGCGTGACAGGGGTTACTGAAGCTTTCTTT. It codes for CASSVTGVTEAFF. The variable domain in full, completed from reference TRBV9 and TRBJ1-1, reads DSGVTQTPKHLITATGQRVTLRCSPRSGDLSVYWYQQSLDQGLQFLIQYYNGEERAKGNILERFSAQQFPDLHSELNLSSLELGDSALYFCASSVTGVTEAFFGQGTRLTVV.

The genes are TRBV18 and TRBJ1-3; the D gene is possibly TRBD1 (5 bases). Germline CDR1 KGHSH, CDR2 LQKENI. The CDR3 covers 16 residues. Between the trimmed V and J ends, which lost 2 bases and 2 bases, there was a span of 13 bases. The CDR3 here is CASSPNMAGPGNTIYF. CDR3 bases: TGTGCCAGCTCACCAAATATGGCAGGGCCTGGAAACACCATATATTTT. Full variable domain (outside the CDR3, taken from reference TRBV18 and TRBJ1-3): NAGVMQNPRHLVRRRGQEARLRCSPMKGHSHVYWYRQLPEEGLKFMVYLQKENIIDESGMPKERFSAEFPKEGPSILRIQQVVRGDSAAYFCASSPNMAGPGNTIYFGEGSWLTVV.

The sample holds one count of this clone. The chain joins TRBV19 to TRBJ1-3; 8 bases align to TRBD1. CDR3 length equals 15 residues. Germline V gene sequence: CDR1 LNHDA, CDR2 SQIVND (reference sequence). With V trimmed by 5 bases and J by 4 bases, 7 bases remained unmatched. CDR3 DNA sequence: TGTGCCAGTAGTGCACAGGGGGGAGGAGGAAACACCATATATTTT. Protein: CASSAQGGGGNTIYF.

The chain is built from TRBV11-1 and TRBJ2-7; 12 nucleotides align to TRBD2. The CDR3 runs 17 residues. The germline gives CDR1 SGHAT, CDR2 FQDESV (reference sequence). Trimming removed 1 base from V and 1 base from J; junction bases left unmatched: 5. The CDR3: CASSLGTSGGRSYEQYF. CDR3 coding DNA: TGTGCCAGCAGCTTAGGCACTAGCGGGGGGCGTTCCTACGAGCAGTACTTC.

V usage is TRBV13 and J usage is TRBJ2-1; the D gene is possibly TRBD2 (5 bases). CDR3 length: 19 amino acids. Germline-derived CDR1 and CDR2 are PRHDT and FYEKMQ (reference sequence). V was cut by 0 bases and J by 0 bases, with 18 bases left in between. The CDR3 loop is CASSLGRLGGLFSYNEQFF. CDR3 DNA: TGTGCCAGCAGCTTAGGCCGTCTGGGCGGGTTGTTCTCCTACAATGAGCAGTTCTTC.

The V gene is TRBV5-4, the J gene TRBJ2-7, with 8 bases aligning to TRBD2. The germline V gene has CDR1 SGHNT and CDR2 YYREEE (reference sequence). The J segment lost 4 bases and the V segment lost 0 bases, leaving 6 bases of the junction unmatched. This CDR3 has 15 amino acids. The CDR3 sequence is CASSLEAAGGYEQYF. The DNA for the CDR3 is TGTGCCAGCAGCTTGGAGGCGGCGGGGGGATACGAGCAGTACTTC.

The V and J genes are TRBV12-5 and TRBJ1-1, with a weak D call TRBD1 (6 bases). CDR3 length equals 16 residues. Trimming removed 0 bases at V and 2 bases at J, with 13 bases between. Germline values: CDR1 LGHNT, CDR2 FRNRAP. CDR3 loop: CASGLVVAGANTEAFF. CDR3 nucleotide sequence: TGTGCTAGTGGTTTGGTAGTGGCAGGGGCCAACACTGAAGCTTTCTTT.

The V call is TRBV7-2, the J call TRBJ2-7, with D possibly matching TRBD2 (7 bases). With 0 bases removed from V and 12 bases from J, the gap between germline ends came to 15 bases. The CDR3 extends over 13 amino acids. CDR1 and CDR2 (germline): SGHTA, FQGNSA. This CDR3 reads CASSLARGGAWYF. The DNA for the CDR3 is TGTGCCAGCAGCTTAGCGAGGGGGGGCGCGTGGTACTTC.

The chain recombines TRBV5-1 with TRBJ2-3; no reliable D call. The germline gives CDR1 SGHRS, CDR2 YFSETQ. This CDR3 is built from 15 residues. V lost 0 bases, J lost 2 bases, and 10 bases lay in between. In DNA form, the CDR3 reads TGCGCCAGCAGCTTGGAGGCAGCGAACACAGATACGCAGTATTTT. Protein product: CASSLEAANTDTQYF.

This clone occurred a few times. The chain couples TRBV2 to TRBJ2-7; 10 bases align to TRBD2. CDR3 length: 14 residues. Germline V gene data show CDR1 as SNHLY and CDR2 as FYNNEI. Trimming removed 6 bases from V and 4 bases from J; junction bases left unmatched: 6. The CDR3 here is CASRESSGSYEQYF. The DNA for the CDR3 is TGTGCCAGCAGAGAATCTAGCGGGAGTTACGAGCAGTACTTC. Filled out from reference TRBV2 and TRBJ2-7, the complete variable domain reads EPEVTQTPSHQVTQMGQEVILRCVPISNHLYFYWYRQILGQKVEFLVSFYNNEISEKSEIFDDQFSVERPDGSNFTLKIRSTKLEDSAMYFCASRESSGSYEQYFGPGTRLTVT.

J is TRBJ2-7 and V is TRBV6-5, with D perhaps TRBD2 (5 bases). The CDR3 extends over 13 amino acids. Germline assignment: CDR1 MNHEY and CDR2 SVGAGI. Deletions cut 2 bases from V and 2 bases from J, with 7 bases between. This chain's CDR3 is CASSYAGTYEQYF. In DNA form, the CDR3 reads TGTGCCAGCAGTTACGCCGGGACCTACGAGCAGTACTTC.

The chain employs TRBV29-1 and TRBJ1-1, with TRBD1 matching 7 bases. With 6 bases clipped from V and 2 bases from J, the junction kept 9 bases outside the gene matches. The germline gives CDR1 SQVTM, CDR2 ANQGSEA. The CDR3 length is 14 residues. The CDR3 DNA sequence: TGCAGCGTAATGAAGGGGGCCTTTAACACTGAAGCTTTCTTT. Its translation: CSVMKGAFNTEAFF.

The chain recombines TRBV2 with TRBJ2-5; 9 nucleotides line up with TRBD2. Germline V gene lookup returns CDR1 SNHLY and CDR2 FYNNEI. The V segment lost 5 bases and the J segment 7 bases; nucleotides outside the gene matches: 5. The CDR3 contains 13 residues. The CDR3 coding sequence is TGTGCCAGCAGTTATCTAGCGGGGTGGACCCAGTACTTC. Protein sequence: CASSYLAGWTQYF.

The rearrangement uses TRBV4-1 and TRBJ1-1; TRBD1 agrees at 9 bases. V shed 4 bases, J shed 0 bases, and the junction held 6 bases outside the gene matches. The CDR3 is made up of 16 amino acids. Germline V gene lookup returns CDR1 MGHRA and CDR2 YSYEKL. The CDR3 coding sequence is TGCGCCAGCAGCCGCGGGACAGGGCTCATGAACACTGAAGCTTTCTTT. This sequence encodes CASSRGTGLMNTEAFF.

The chain couples TRBV10-3 to TRBJ2-2; D unresolved. The CDR3 has 16 amino acids. The ends were cut back, 0 bases at V and 2 bases at J, with 10 bases in the middle. Germline CDR1 reads ENHRY; CDR2 reads SYGVKD. The CDR3 here is CAISESNRYNTGELFF. CDR3 in DNA: TGTGCCATCAGTGAGTCAAACAGATATAACACCGGGGAGCTGTTTTTT.

The chain couples TRBV9 to TRBJ1-2, with D tentatively TRBD1 (6 bases). The V end lost 0 bases, the J end lost 6 bases, and 18 bases lay between the germline ends. The CDR3 extends over 16 amino acids. Looked up from germline, CDR1 is SGDLS and CDR2 is YYNGEE. The CDR3 is CASSVDGSGGKDGYTF. The DNA for the CDR3 is TGTGCCAGCAGCGTAGATGGGTCTGGGGGCAAGGATGGCTACACCTTC.

The chain joins TRBV5-6 to TRBJ1-3; D not resolved. The germline CDR1 and CDR2 sequences are SGHDT and YYEEEE. V lost 2 bases and J 0 bases, leaving 12 bases between the germline ends. The CDR3 length is 16 residues. The CDR3 region is CASSFGGISSGNTIYF. In DNA, the CDR3 is TGTGCCAGCAGCTTTGGCGGAATTTCCTCTGGAAACACCATATATTTT.